This T cell receptor beta chain stems from a study of control samples from healthy donors and cancer patients. V was cut by 4 bases and J by 6 bases, with 1 base left in between. Germline CDR1 reads SNHLY; CDR2 reads FYNNEI. The CDR3 totals 10 residues. TCRdb keeps only in-frame clones here, not all; method: immunoSEQ multiplex PCR. The profile shows some 140,000 clones, approximately 86% of them singletons. The material sequenced was blood. The rearrangement uses TRBV2 and TRBJ2-1; D gene ambiguous. This TCR was sampled from a woman younger than 45 in good health. CDR3 amino acids: CASSVNEQFF. For the CDR3, the DNA is TGTGCCAGCAGTGTCAATGAGCAGTTCTTC.